A single sample is the source of the 32 T cell receptor beta chains below, sequenced in a study of CD8 T cells in ankylosing spondylitis. TCRdb itself ran the 5' RACE reads through MiXCR, one entry per CDR3 protein. There are about 24,000 distinct CDR3 sequences in the sample; roughly 13% occur only once, and 35% lies in the top ten. The sample taken for sequencing was blood. These TCRs come from a male donor with ankylosing spondylitis or in good health (not recorded which).

At least ten counts were recorded for this clonotype. The V gene is TRBV7-2, the J gene TRBJ2-1; 12 bases fit TRBD1. The V segment lost 5 bases and the J segment 9 bases; nucleotides outside the gene matches: 8. This CDR3 comprises 15 residues. CDR1 and CDR2 (germline): SGHTA, FQGNSA. CDR3 loop: CASSRGQGAQGEQFF. The CDR3 coding sequence is TGTGCCAGCAGCCGGGGACAGGGGGCGCAGGGTGAGCAGTTCTTC.

This clonotype came up a few times. This chain joins TRBV20-1 and TRBJ2-1, with 9 nucleotides matching TRBD2. After removal of 4 bases from V and 7 bases from J, the junction contained 8 bases not matched to a gene. Germline CDR1 and CDR2: DFQATT and SNEGSKA (reference sequence). The CDR3 length is 14 residues. The CDR3: CSAKITSGWNEQFF. CDR3 DNA sequence: TGCAGTGCTAAGATTACTAGCGGGTGGAATGAGCAGTTCTTC.

This clonotype showed up many times. This sequence joins TRBV12-3 or TRBV12-4 and TRBJ2-1; 9 nucleotides align to TRBD1. This CDR3 region has 15 residues. The V and J ends lost 5 bases and 8 bases, in that order; junction bases with no gene match: 10. The CDR3, as DNA: TGTGCCAGCAGTCGACAGGGGGGCGCATTCCATGAGCAGTTCTTC. Translation: CASSRQGGAFHEQFF.

The rearrangement joins TRBV23-1 to TRBJ2-5, with D possibly TRBD1 on 5 matching bases. TRBV23-1 is filed as an ORF, its function uncertain. The ends were cut back, 6 bases at V and 3 bases at J, with 29 bases in the middle. CDR3 size: 19 residues. CDR3 sequence: CASSPSWGGPAELEETQYF. In DNA, the CDR3 is TGCGCCAGCAGCCCATCATGGGGCGGTCCCGCAGAGTTAGAAGAGACCCAGTACTTC.

The J gene is TRBJ2-1, the V gene TRBV7-2; 8 positions agree with TRBD2. The V gene's germline CDR1 is SGHTA and CDR2 FQGNSA. This CDR3 has 14 amino acids. J gave up 6 bases and V 6 bases, and 7 bases lay outside the gene matches. CDR3 in DNA: TGTGCCAGCAGTCTAGCGGGCTTCGGCAATGAGCAGTTCTTC. This translates into CASSLAGFGNEQFF.

This clonotype was counted ten times or more. This rearrangement joins TRBV12-3 or TRBV12-4 to TRBJ2-3; 13 bases line up with TRBD2. V gave up 6 bases and J gave up 5 bases; unmatched junction bases: 8. This CDR3 is 16 amino acids long. The CDR3 loop is CASRETSGGPGDTQYF. CDR3 DNA sequence: TGTGCCAGCAGGGAGACTAGCGGGGGGCCAGGAGATACGCAGTATTTT.

The table lists this clonotype with many counts. This chain links TRBV10-3 with TRBJ2-4; TRBD2 aligns across 8 bases. This CDR3 is 19 amino acids long. Germline V CDR1 and CDR2: ENHRY, SYGVKD. The J segment lost 0 bases and the V segment lost 0 bases, leaving 10 bases of the junction unmatched. DNA for the CDR3: TGTGCCATCAGTGAGTCGGGGTTGATAGCGGGATTAGCCAAAAACATTCAGTACTTC. It is translated as CAISESGLIAGLAKNIQYF.

This clonotype was seen at least ten times. This chain links TRBV7-2 with TRBJ2-5; 10 positions match TRBD2. CDR1 and CDR2 (germline): SGHTA, FQGNSA. J gave up 6 bases and V 5 bases, and 9 bases lay outside the gene matches. This CDR3 comprises 15 residues. The CDR3, as DNA: TGTGCCAGCAGCATTAGCGGGGGGATGGTGAAGACCCAGTACTTC. Its protein is CASSISGGMVKTQYF.

This clonotype was seen ten or more times. The chain carries TRBV10-3 and TRBJ2-3, with D possibly TRBD2 on 6 matching bases. This CDR3 has 15 amino acids. Deletions cut 3 bases from V and 0 bases from J, with 10 bases between. CDR1 and CDR2 from the germline V gene are ENHRY and SYGVKD. In DNA, the CDR3 is TGTGCCATCAGTGACCCTCGGGGGAGCACAGATACGCAGTATTTT. The encoded protein is CAISDPRGSTDTQYF.

At least ten counts were recorded for this clonotype. The junction departs from the called germline gene at one end, perhaps through a read error. This rearrangement joins TRBV29-1 to TRBJ2-3; 7 bases fit TRBD2. The CDR3 length is 12 residues. Germline-derived CDR1 and CDR2 are SQVTM and ANQGSEA. In DNA, the CDR3 is TGCAGCGTTGGGGACTACCCGGGAACAGAGGATTTT. Translation gives CSVGDYPGTEDF.

This clonotype was seen repeatedly, ten times or more. The V gene is TRBV4-1, the J gene TRBJ2-2; D gene ambiguous. Germline CDR1 and CDR2: MGHRA and YSYEKL. The CDR3 runs 17 residues. The germline V and J ends were trimmed by 0 bases and 2 bases, with 13 bases remaining between them. The CDR3 here is CASSQDRAILNTGELFF. CDR3 nucleotides: TGCGCCAGCAGCCAAGATAGGGCTATCCTCAACACCGGGGAGCTGTTTTTT.

This chain connects TRBV6-5 to TRBJ2-3, with TRBD2 matching 12 bases. J gave up 2 bases and V 6 bases, and 12 bases lay outside the gene matches. The CDR3 contains 18 residues. CDR1 is MNHEY and CDR2 is SVGAGI in the germline V gene. The CDR3 sequence: CASSSPLTSGGYTDTQYF. Here the CDR3 DNA reads TGTGCCAGCAGCTCTCCTTTGACTAGCGGGGGTTACACAGATACGCAGTATTTT.

V usage is TRBV20-1 and J usage is TRBJ2-5, with TRBD1 matching 12 bases. With 5 bases clipped from V and 5 bases from J, the junction kept 6 bases outside the gene matches. Germline V gene lookup returns CDR1 DFQATT and CDR2 SNEGSKA (reference sequence). The CDR3 has 14 amino acids. CDR3 protein: CSALGTGGLETQYF. The CDR3 nucleotides read TGCAGTGCTCTCGGGACAGGGGGCTTGGAGACCCAGTACTTC.

This clonotype was seen at least ten times. V gene TRBV5-1 combines with J gene TRBJ2-1, with 12 bases matching TRBD2. The germline V gene encodes CDR1 SGHRS and CDR2 YFSETQ. This CDR3 spans 17 amino acids. J gave up 4 bases and V 4 bases, and 9 bases lay outside the gene matches. The CDR3 spells CASSPRLAGVSYNEQFF. The CDR3 DNA is TGCGCCAGCAGCCCTAGACTAGCGGGAGTTAGTTACAATGAGCAGTTCTTC.

The J gene is TRBJ2-7, the V gene TRBV11-2; 7 bases align to TRBD1. The CDR3 sequence is 15 residues long. The trim removed 4 bases at V and 7 bases at J, leaving 13 bases unmatched. Per germline, CDR1 SGHAT and CDR2 FQNNGV. DNA for the CDR3: TGTGCCAGCAGCTCCGCGACAGGGTCTTCCGCGGAGCAGTACTTC. Amino acids: CASSSATGSSAEQYF.

This clonotype came up a few times. This chain links TRBV28 with TRBJ2-1; TRBD1 agrees at 8 bases. V was clipped by 3 bases and J by 9 bases; unmatched bases: 4. The germline V gene has CDR1 MDHEN and CDR2 SYDVKM. The CDR3 loop spans 13 amino acids. CDR3 nucleotides: TGTGCCAGCAGTTTCCCGGGACAGGTTGAGCAGTTCTTC. This encodes CASSFPGQVEQFF.

This clonotype was observed a handful of times. The chain uses TRBV29-1 and TRBJ1-1; D remains unclear. Looked up from germline, CDR1 is SQVTM and CDR2 is ANQGSEA. Deletions cut 6 bases from V and 3 bases from J, with 11 bases between. The CDR3 is made up of 12 amino acids. The CDR3 DNA reads TGCAGCGTAAAGGGCGGGTACACTGAAGCTTTCTTT. Encoded protein: CSVKGGYTEAFF.

This clonotype was detected only a few times. CDR3 region: CASSKESNEQYV. CDR3 DNA sequence: TGTGCCAGCAGTAAAGAATCAAACGAGCAGTACGTC. The V gene is TRBV12-3 or TRBV12-4, the J gene TRBJ2-7; D unresolved. The CDR3 has 12 amino acids. Deletions cut 5 bases from V and 5 bases from J, with 10 bases between.

There are many counts of this clonotype. V usage is TRBV6-2 or TRBV6-3 and J usage is TRBJ2-2, with D maybe TRBD2 (6 bases). Trimming cost V 8 bases and J 4 bases, with 17 bases left between them. Germline assignment: CDR1 MNHEY and CDR2 SVGEGT. The CDR3 consists of 15 residues. The CDR3 nucleotides are TGTGCCAGCCTTCCCGTGGGGGGTCCCACCGGGGAGCTGTTTTTT. Translating it yields CASLPVGGPTGELFF.

J is TRBJ2-3 and V is TRBV20-1, with D unclear. This CDR3 spans 14 amino acids. Germline V gene data show CDR1 as DFQATT and CDR2 as SNEGSKA (reference sequence). The V gene lost 7 bases and the J gene lost 5 bases, with 19 bases spanning the gap. CDR3 nucleotides: TGCAGTGTTAAAGGACGGTTTGCAGGAGATACGCAGTATTTT. Protein: CSVKGRFAGDTQYF.

This clonotype is termed large. The V and J genes are TRBV6-6 and TRBJ1-5; a weak D match, TRBD1 (5 bases). The CDR3 has 16 residues. Trimming cost V 4 bases and J 2 bases, with 15 bases left between them. Looked up from germline, CDR1 is MNHNY and CDR2 is SVGAGI (reference sequence). CDR3 DNA: TGTGCCAGCAGTTTCGATGGGGGAAAAGGCAATCAGCCCCAGCATTTT. Amino acids: CASSFDGGKGNQPQHF.

The sample holds many counts of this clonotype. V is TRBV11-2 and J is TRBJ2-3; 9 bases agree with TRBD2. The CDR3 has 17 amino acids. V shed 5 bases, J shed 1 base, and the junction held 10 bases outside the gene matches. Germline V gives CDR1 SGHAT, CDR2 FQNNGV. The DNA for the CDR3 is TGTGCCAGCAGCCCCAGGACTCTAGCGGGACGCACAGATACGCAGTATTTT. Encoded protein: CASSPRTLAGRTDTQYF.

The table lists this clonotype with a few counts. The CDR3 here is CASGLTLLGTSATYEQYF. CDR3 nucleotide sequence: TGTGCTAGTGGTTTGACACTATTAGGGACTAGCGCTACCTACGAGCAGTACTTC. The genes are TRBV12-5 and TRBJ2-7; TRBD2 matches at 10 bases. CDR1 is LGHNT, CDR2 FRNRAP, per germline. J gave up 2 bases and V 2 bases, and 12 bases lay outside the gene matches. This CDR3 contains 18 residues.

This clonotype was seen ten or more times. The V and J genes are TRBV5-1 and TRBJ1-2; no clear D gene. The CDR3 has 12 residues. Germline V gives CDR1 SGHRS, CDR2 YFSETQ. V dropped 4 bases and J dropped 8 bases, with 12 bases sitting between them. The CDR3 nucleotides read TGCGCCAGCAGCGGAACATTAGGCGGCTACACCTTC. Translation gives CASSGTLGGYTF. The whole variable domain, filled in from reference TRBV5-1 and TRBJ1-2, reads KAGVTQTPRYLIKTRGQQVTLSCSPISGHRSVSWYQQTPGQGLQFLFEYFSETQRNKGNFPGRFSGRQFSNSRSEMNVSTLELGDSALYLCASSGTLGGYTFGSGTRLTVV.

The genes are TRBV20-1 and TRBJ2-3; D may be TRBD1 (6 bases). Germline CDR1 reads DFQATT; CDR2 reads SNEGSKA (reference sequence). V lost 0 bases to trimming and J lost 5 bases, with 6 bases between them. The CDR3 covers 12 residues. The CDR3 loop is CSARDRGDTQYF. The CDR3 nucleotides read TGCAGTGCTAGAGACAGGGGAGATACGCAGTATTTT.

V usage is TRBV3-1 and J usage is TRBJ1-1; tentative D call: TRBD1 (5 bases). The CDR3 runs to 13 residues. The V end lost 7 bases, the J end lost 3 bases, and 12 bases lay between the germline ends. The germline gives CDR1 LGHDT, CDR2 YNNKEL (reference sequence). The DNA for the CDR3 is TGTGCCAGCACTCGAGGGGACCACACTGAAGCTTTCTTT. Its protein is CASTRGDHTEAFF.

In this sample, this clonotype turned up a few times. V and J are TRBV18 and TRBJ1-1, with D possibly matching TRBD1 (5 bases). Germline V gene lookup returns CDR1 KGHSH and CDR2 LQKENI. This CDR3 region has 14 residues. V was cut by 6 bases and J by 6 bases, with 17 bases left in between. CDR3 sequence (DNA): TGTGCCAGCTCGCCCACAGGAGGAAGAGCTGAAGCTTTCTTT. Translating gives CASSPTGGRAEAFF. The whole variable domain, filled in from reference TRBV18 and TRBJ1-1, reads NAGVMQNPRHLVRRRGQEARLRCSPMKGHSHVYWYRQLPEEGLKFMVYLQKENIIDESGMPKERFSAEFPKEGPSILRIQQVVRGDSAAYFCASSPTGGRAEAFFGQGTRLTVV.

This clonotype was picked up many times. This rearrangement joins TRBV20-1 to TRBJ2-7; D is tentatively TRBD1 or TRBD2 (6 bases each). The CDR3 sequence is 11 residues long. Germline values: CDR1 DFQATT, CDR2 SNEGSKA (reference sequence). The V gene lost 4 bases and the J gene lost 3 bases, with 7 bases spanning the gap. Here the CDR3 DNA reads TGCAGTGCTAAGGGGGGCTACGAGCAGTACTTC. Amino acids: CSAKGGYEQYF.

This clonotype occurred many times. CDR3 region: CASSVQEYEQYF. The CDR3 region has the DNA TGTGCCAGCAGTGTACAGGAATACGAGCAGTACTTC. This chain connects TRBV28 to TRBJ2-7, with D possibly TRBD1 on 5 matching bases. Germline assignment: CDR1 MDHEN and CDR2 SYDVKM. This CDR3 has 12 amino acids. Trimming removed 5 bases at V and 4 bases at J, with 9 bases between.

The chain is built from TRBV14 and TRBJ2-1; the match to TRBD2 covers 10 bases. Germline V gene sequence: CDR1 SGHDN, CDR2 FVKESK. CDR3 length: 14 amino acids. Unmatched junction bases numbered 3, after V lost 2 bases and J lost 8 bases. In DNA, the CDR3 is TGTGCCAGCAGCCAAAGCGGGGGGGCCGATGAGCAGTTCTTC. This codes for CASSQSGGADEQFF.

The sample holds a few counts of this clonotype. This chain joins TRBV7-3 and TRBJ1-4; 10 nucleotides agree with TRBD1. Looked up from germline, CDR1 is SGHTA and CDR2 is FQGTGA. V shed 0 bases and J 3 bases; nucleotides not matched to a gene: 4. This CDR3 comprises 17 residues. The CDR3 DNA sequence: TGTGCCAGCAGCTTAACAGGACAGGGGGTAGCTAATGAAAAACTGTTTTTT. It codes for CASSLTGQGVANEKLFF.

The gene calls are TRBV18 and TRBJ1-1; D may be TRBD1 (6 bases). V lost 3 bases and J lost 2, with 7 bases in between. CDR3 length: 13 residues. Per the germline V gene, CDR1 is KGHSH and CDR2 is LQKENI. CDR3: CASSPGTNTEAFF. The CDR3 nucleotides read TGTGCCAGCTCACCGGGGACAAACACTGAAGCTTTCTTT.